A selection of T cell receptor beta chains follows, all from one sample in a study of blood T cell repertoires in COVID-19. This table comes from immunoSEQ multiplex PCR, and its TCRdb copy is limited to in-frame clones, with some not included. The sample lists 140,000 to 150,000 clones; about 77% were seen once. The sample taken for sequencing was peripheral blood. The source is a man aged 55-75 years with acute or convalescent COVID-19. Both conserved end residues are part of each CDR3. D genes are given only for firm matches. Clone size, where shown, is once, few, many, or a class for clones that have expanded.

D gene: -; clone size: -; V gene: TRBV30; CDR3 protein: CAWRTAGSTDTQYF
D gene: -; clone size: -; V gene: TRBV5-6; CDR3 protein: CASSLDRSGLYF
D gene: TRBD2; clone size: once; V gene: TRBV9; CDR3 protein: CASSDSGRPPDTQYF
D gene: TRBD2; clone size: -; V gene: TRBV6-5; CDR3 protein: CASSYGHWGGSYEQYF
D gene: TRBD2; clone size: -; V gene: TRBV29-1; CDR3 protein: CSVAGTSGSQTQYF
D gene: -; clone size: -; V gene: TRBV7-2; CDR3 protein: CASSRAAAGKLFF
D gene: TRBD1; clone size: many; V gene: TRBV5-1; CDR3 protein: CASSITTGQGTGANVLTF
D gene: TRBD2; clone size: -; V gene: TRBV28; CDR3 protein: CASMVTSGRSGEEQYF
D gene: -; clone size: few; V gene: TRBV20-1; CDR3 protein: CSGVLLYGYTF
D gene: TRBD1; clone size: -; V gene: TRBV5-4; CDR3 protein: CASSSKTQGANSPLHF
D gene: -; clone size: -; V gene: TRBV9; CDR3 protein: CASSVLSVFYTDTQYF
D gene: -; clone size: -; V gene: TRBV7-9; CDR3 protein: CASSLVGGFYGYTF
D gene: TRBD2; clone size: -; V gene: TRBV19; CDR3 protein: CASSMGGETQYF
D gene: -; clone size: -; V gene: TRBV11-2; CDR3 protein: CASSSRVYEQYF
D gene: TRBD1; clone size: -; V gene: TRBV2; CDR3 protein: CASSVQGAEQYF
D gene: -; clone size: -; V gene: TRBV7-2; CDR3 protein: CASSLVAGAVYEQYF
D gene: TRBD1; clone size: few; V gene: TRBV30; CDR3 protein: CAWQQGDGNQPQHF
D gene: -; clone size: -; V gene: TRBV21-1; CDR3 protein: CASSVHSGTSGRNTDTQYF
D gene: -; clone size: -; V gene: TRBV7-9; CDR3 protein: CASTNSGRSYEQYF
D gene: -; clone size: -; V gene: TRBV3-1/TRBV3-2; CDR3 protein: CASSEVRLNTEAFF
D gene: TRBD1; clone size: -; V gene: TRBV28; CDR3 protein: CASSLHRGLSETQYF
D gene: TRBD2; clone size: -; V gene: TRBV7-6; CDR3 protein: CASSLEASGNSYEQYF
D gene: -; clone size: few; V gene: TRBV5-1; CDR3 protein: CASSLAGANNEQFF
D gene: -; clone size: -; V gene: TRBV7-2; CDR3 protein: CASSSPTQGMNYGYTF
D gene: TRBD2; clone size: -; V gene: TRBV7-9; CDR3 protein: CASSETSGFYNEQFF
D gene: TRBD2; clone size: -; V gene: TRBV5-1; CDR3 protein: CASSWGLATNTGELFF
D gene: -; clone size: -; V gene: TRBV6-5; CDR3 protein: CASSRLNEQFF
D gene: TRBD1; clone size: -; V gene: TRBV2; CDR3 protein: CASRTGGGNTIYF
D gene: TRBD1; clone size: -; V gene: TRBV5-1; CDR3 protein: CASSPGQGAREQYF
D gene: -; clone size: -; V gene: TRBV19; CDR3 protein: CASSIRVSTDTQYF
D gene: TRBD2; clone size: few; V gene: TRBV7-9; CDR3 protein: CASSLGLAGEYEQYF
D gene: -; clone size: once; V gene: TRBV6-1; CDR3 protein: CASSEDRTLNTEAFF
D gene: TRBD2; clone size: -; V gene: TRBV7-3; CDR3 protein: CASSLGTSGSSTDTQYF
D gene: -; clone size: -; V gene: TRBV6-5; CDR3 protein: CASSPVFQSGEKLFF
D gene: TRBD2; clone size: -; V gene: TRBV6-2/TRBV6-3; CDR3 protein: CASSYRREGHGELFF
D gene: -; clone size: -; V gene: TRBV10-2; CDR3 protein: CASKLSGANVLTF
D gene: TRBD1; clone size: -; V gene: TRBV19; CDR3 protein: CASSPGQGANSPLHF
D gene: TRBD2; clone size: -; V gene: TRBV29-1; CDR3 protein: CSVDAGTSDQETQYF
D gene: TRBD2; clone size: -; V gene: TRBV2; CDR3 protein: CASNLLSGRAPETQYF
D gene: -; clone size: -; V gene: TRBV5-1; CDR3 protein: CASSSGNLGGYTF
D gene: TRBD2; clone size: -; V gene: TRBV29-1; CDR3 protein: CSAFTSGRAGNIQYF
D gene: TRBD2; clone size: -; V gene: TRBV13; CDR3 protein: CASSAESLGTSGRSYEQYF
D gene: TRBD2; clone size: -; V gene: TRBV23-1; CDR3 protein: CASSHMRGGVDEQYF
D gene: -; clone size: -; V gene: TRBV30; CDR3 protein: CAWSRGVATNEKLFF
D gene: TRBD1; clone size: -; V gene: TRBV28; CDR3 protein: CASSTWTGGNYGYTF
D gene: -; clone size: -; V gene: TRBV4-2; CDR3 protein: CASSFGLGGEGNEQFF
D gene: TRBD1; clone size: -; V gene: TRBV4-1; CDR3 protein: CASSHLMGQGEETQYF
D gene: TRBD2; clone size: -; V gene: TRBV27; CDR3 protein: CASRSLGTSGWNF